This T cell receptor beta chain was sequenced during a study of T cell changes during pregnancy in multiple sclerosis. The ends were cut back, 3 bases at V and 4 bases at J, with 13 bases in the middle. Germline V lookup: CDR1 MDHEN, CDR2 SYDVKM. This CDR3 region has 15 residues. Assay used: immunoSEQ multiplex PCR; TCRdb lists only in-frame clones, some missing. The sample gives fewer than 70,000 clones, about 87% of which show up once; under 5.5% is in the top ten. Sequencing was carried out using peripheral blood from another person, used as feeder cells. This sequence joins TRBV28 and TRBJ2-1; a weak D match, TRBD2 (5 bases). The sequence was collected from a human donor whose cells served as feeder cells for cultures in a pregnancy study. The CDR3 sequence is CASSFRDRPYNEQFF. The CDR3, as DNA: TGTGCCAGCAGTTTTCGGGATAGACCTTACAATGAGCAGTTCTTC.